These 18 T cell receptor beta chains were sequenced from one sample in a study of shared clonotypes between healthy human individuals. Some clones are missing from TCRdb's copy, which holds only in-frame ones; the method was immunoSEQ multiplex PCR. The sample yields roughly 2 million clones, approximately 94% seen once. Source material: naive CD4+ T cells sorted from blood. Subset meaning: CD45RA+ positively selected. These receptors were taken from a man in his late teens or twenties in good health.

The chain links TRBV11-2 to TRBJ1-5, with 9 bases identical to TRBD1. There are 16 residues in the CDR3. Germline CDR1 SGHAT, CDR2 FQNNGV. After removal of 5 bases from V and 3 bases from J, the junction contained 8 bases not matched to a gene. The CDR3 bases are TGTGCCAGCAGCGCACCGGGACAGGGAGACAATCAGCCCCAGCATTTT. The encoded protein is CASSAPGQGDNQPQHF.

The table lists this clone with a count of one. The rearrangement joins TRBV5-1 to TRBJ2-5, with D perhaps TRBD1 (6 bases). The CDR3 contains 15 residues. CDR1 and CDR2 (germline): SGHRS, YFSETQ. V lost 5 bases to trimming and J lost 5 bases, with 19 bases between them. The CDR3 loop reads CASRPGQYPWETQYF. CDR3 nucleotide sequence: TGCGCCAGCAGACCCGGACAGTACCCCTGGGAGACCCAGTACTTC.

V gene TRBV5-6 combines with J gene TRBJ1-2, with 7 bases lining up with TRBD1. From germline, CDR1 is SGHDT and CDR2 YYEEEE. Losses at the gene ends were 4 bases for V and 7 bases for J; bases not matched to a gene: 13. The CDR3 totals 15 residues. This chain's CDR3 is CASSGRTGGSGGYTF. The CDR3 DNA reads TGTGCCAGCAGCGGCCGGACAGGAGGTTCGGGTGGCTACACCTTC.

This clone was observed a single time. The chain uses TRBV6-1 and TRBJ2-3; no firm D call. The CDR3 extends over 17 amino acids. V was trimmed by 2 bases and J by 4 bases, leaving 19 bases between them. In germline, CDR1 is MNHNS, CDR2 SASEGT. The CDR3: CASSEPRALGGADTQYF. In DNA form, the CDR3 reads TGTGCCAGCAGTGAACCTCGAGCCCTTGGTGGCGCAGATACGCAGTATTTT.

This chain joins TRBV2 and TRBJ1-5; 8 bases are a match to TRBD1. In germline, CDR1 is SNHLY, CDR2 FYNNEI. This CDR3 spans 14 amino acids. Unmatched junction bases numbered 9, after V lost 7 bases and J lost 7 bases. CDR3 DNA sequence: TGTGCCAGCACCCATGAGGACAGGGTGCAGCCCCAGCATTTT. Translated: CASTHEDRVQPQHF.

V usage is TRBV5-1 and J usage is TRBJ2-5; tentatively, D is TRBD2 (6 bases). Deletions cut 2 bases from V and 4 bases from J, with 12 bases between. Per germline, CDR1 SGHRS and CDR2 YFSETQ. CDR3 length: 14 amino acids. CDR3 DNA: TGCGCCAGCAGCTTCGGGAGCCTGGGAGAGACCCAGTACTTC. Amino acids: CASSFGSLGETQYF.

The chain is built from TRBV25-1 and TRBJ2-3; D unclear. V gave up 1 base and J gave up 2 bases, with 10 bases separating them. The CDR3 has 15 amino acids. Germline V CDR1 and CDR2: MGHDK, SYGVNS. Written as DNA, the CDR3 is TGTGCCAGCAGTGAATCCCAAATCTCCACAGATACGCAGTATTTT. Encoded protein: CASSESQISTDTQYF.

CDR3 bases: TGTGCCAGCAGCGTAACCGGGGCTAGCGGGAACAATGAGCAGTTCTTC. Translation: CASSVTGASGNNEQFF. The chain links TRBV9 to TRBJ2-1, with TRBD2 identical over 9 bases. The trim removed 1 base at V and 5 bases at J, leaving 7 bases unmatched. There are 16 residues in the CDR3. Germline V gene sequence: CDR1 SGDLS, CDR2 YYNGEE.

CDR3 bases: TGTGCCAGCAGTGTATTTTATAATTCACCCCTCCACTTT. This translates into CASSVFYNSPLHF. The J gene is TRBJ1-6, the V gene TRBV7-2, with unresolved D. This CDR3 region has 13 residues. The V and J ends lost 6 bases and 4 bases respectively, with 7 bases between them. CDR1 SGHTA and CDR2 FQGNSA come from the germline V gene.

The table lists this clone with a count of one. The rearrangement joins TRBV28 to TRBJ2-2, with 9 bases that match TRBD2. Germline CDR1 and CDR2: MDHEN and SYDVKM. After removal of 5 bases from V and 7 bases from J, the junction contained 11 bases not matched to a gene. The CDR3 consists of 16 residues. CDR3 protein: CASSPRGLAFFGELFF. In DNA, the CDR3 is TGTGCCAGCAGTCCTCGGGGACTAGCTTTCTTCGGGGAGCTGTTTTTT.

The rearrangement uses TRBV7-9 and TRBJ1-3; 9 bases agree with TRBD1. CDR3 size: 18 residues. Germline assignment: CDR1 SEHNR and CDR2 FQNEAQ (reference sequence). J was trimmed by 2 bases and V by 0 bases; bases with no gene match: 8. The CDR3 region is CASSLAGGDRDPGNTIYF. The CDR3 coding sequence is TGTGCCAGCAGCTTAGCTGGTGGGGACAGGGACCCTGGAAACACCATATATTTT.

The chain joins TRBV4-3 to TRBJ2-7, with 9 bases lining up with TRBD2. V was pared by 1 base and J by 6 bases, with 7 bases of the junction left unmatched. The CDR3 totals 15 residues. Germline V lookup: CDR1 LGHNA, CDR2 YSLEER. DNA for the CDR3: TGCGCCAGCAGCCAAGCTAGCGGGACCGGGTTCGAGCAGTACTTC. Protein sequence: CASSQASGTGFEQYF.

Comments on this clone: Other DNA sequences in the same sample also yield this CDR3. The rearrangement links TRBV9 to TRBJ1-3; D is unclear. Germline V gene lookup returns CDR1 SGDLS and CDR2 YYNGEE. V lost 3 bases and J lost 2, with 6 bases in between. The CDR3 totals 13 residues. The CDR3 spells CASSGGPGNTIYF. CDR3 bases: TGTGCCAGCAGCGGGGGTCCTGGAAACACCATATATTTT.

The J gene is TRBJ2-7, the V gene TRBV6-5; D unresolved. V was clipped by 5 bases and J by 2 bases, with 16 bases between them. Germline V gives CDR1 MNHEY, CDR2 SVGAGI. The CDR3 is made up of 15 amino acids. The CDR3: CASSRTLGPTYEQYF. CDR3 bases: TGTGCCAGCAGTCGCACGCTGGGCCCCACCTACGAGCAGTACTTC.

This clone was observed a single time. The chain links TRBV30 to TRBJ2-1; D may correspond to TRBD1 or TRBD2 (5 bases each). CDR1 GTSNPN and CDR2 SVGIG come from the germline V gene (reference sequence). Trimming stripped 8 bases from V and 1 base from J, with 12 bases between. This CDR3 is 13 amino acids long. CDR3 coding DNA: TGTGCCGGAGAGGGGTTTTCCTACAATGAGCAGTTCTTC. Translation: CAGEGFSYNEQFF.

V and J are TRBV6-4 and TRBJ2-7; 9 nucleotides match TRBD1. Trimming took 0 bases from V and 2 from J; bases not matched to a gene: 20. This CDR3 contains 21 residues. The V gene's germline CDR1 is MRHNA and CDR2 SNTAGT. The CDR3 protein is CASSDSHRRERTGETPYEQYF. The CDR3, as DNA: TGTGCCAGCAGTGACTCTCATCGTCGTGAAAGGACAGGGGAAACCCCCTACGAGCAGTACTTC.

This chain connects TRBV10-1 to TRBJ2-2; 7 positions match TRBD1. The germline V gene encodes CDR1 WNHNN and CDR2 SYGVQD (reference sequence). This CDR3 is built from 14 residues. Unmatched junction bases numbered 3, after V lost 5 bases and J lost 3 bases. The CDR3: CASSRDSYTGELFF. The CDR3 bases are TGCGCCAGCAGTCGGGACAGTTACACCGGGGAGCTGTTTTTT.

The rearrangement joins TRBV5-1 to TRBJ2-5; D gene uncertain. This CDR3 comprises 14 residues. Germline V lookup: CDR1 SGHRS, CDR2 YFSETQ. With 1 base removed from V and 3 bases from J, the gap between germline ends came to 10 bases. Here the CDR3 DNA reads TGCGCCAGCAGCTTGAACGTGGCAGAAGAGACCCAGTACTTC. Translation gives CASSLNVAEETQYF.